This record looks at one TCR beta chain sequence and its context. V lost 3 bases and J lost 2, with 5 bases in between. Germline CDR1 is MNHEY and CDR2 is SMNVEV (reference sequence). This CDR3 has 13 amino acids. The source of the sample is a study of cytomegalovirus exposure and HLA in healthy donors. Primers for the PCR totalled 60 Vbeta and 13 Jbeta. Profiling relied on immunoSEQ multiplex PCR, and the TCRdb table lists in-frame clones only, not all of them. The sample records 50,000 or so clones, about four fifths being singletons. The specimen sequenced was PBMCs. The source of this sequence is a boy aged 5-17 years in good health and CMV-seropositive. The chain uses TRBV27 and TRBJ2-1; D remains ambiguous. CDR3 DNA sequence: TGTGCCAGCAGTTTCGCGGCCTACAATGAGCAGTTCTTC. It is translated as CASSFAAYNEQFF.